This TCR beta chain emerged from a study of response to subunit inactivated influenza vaccine. Findings and caveats of the study: Every seasonal influenza vaccination brings in few new T cells, the authors suggested.

Via MiXCR, TCRdb re-called the RT-PCR reads, giving one row per CDR3 protein. Of hundreds of thousands of distinct CDR3 sequences in the sample, over 11% are singletons; the top ten hold around 7.3%. This clonotype was recorded a few times. The antigen remains unidentified. The origin of this receptor is a man in his fifties who received an inactivated influenza vaccine. The sequenced sample was PBMCs from blood, obtained 14 to 15 days before vaccination.

For the CDR3, the DNA is TGTGCCAGCAGCTCGCCGTTCACAGATACGCAGTATTTT. Translating it yields CASSSPFTDTQYF. The chain couples TRBV5-5 to TRBJ2-3; D is ambiguous. Per germline, CDR1 SGHKS and CDR2 YYEKEE (reference sequence). Between the trimmed V and J ends, which lost 3 bases and 2 bases, there was a span of 7 bases. This CDR3 is 13 amino acids long.